This T cell receptor beta chain was captured by sequencing in a study of T cells in Graves' hyperthyroidism and ophthalmopathy. Study-level information: Before any treatment, at initial diagnosis, peripheral blood was collected.

Template material for amplifying TCR beta CDR3 regions consisted of RNA transcripts. The HTBI set primed first-round TCR CDR3 RT-PCR. Each CDR3 protein gets one entry after TCRdb re-called the multiplex PCR reads with MiXCR. The table records about 640,000 distinct CDR3 sequences, 20% to 25% of them present only once. This clonotype has at least ten counts. One end of the junction does not line up with germline, which may come from a read error. Clinical Activity Scores of at least 3, NOSPECS grades of at least 4 and durations under 3 months characterized ophthalmopathy patients. The study left out patients who had uncontrolled infection, other autoimmune disease, pregnancy or lactation. This receptor was taken from a man aged 25-40 years with Graves' ophthalmopathy. Input material: blood.

The chain's CDR3 is CASSLEAGYGYTF. DNA for the CDR3: TGTGCCAGCAGCTTAGAGGCAGGCTATGGCTACACCTTC. This rearrangement joins TRBV5-1 to TRBJ1-2; the D is unclear. The CDR3 has 13 amino acids. Germline V gene data show CDR1 as SGHRS and CDR2 as YFSETQ.